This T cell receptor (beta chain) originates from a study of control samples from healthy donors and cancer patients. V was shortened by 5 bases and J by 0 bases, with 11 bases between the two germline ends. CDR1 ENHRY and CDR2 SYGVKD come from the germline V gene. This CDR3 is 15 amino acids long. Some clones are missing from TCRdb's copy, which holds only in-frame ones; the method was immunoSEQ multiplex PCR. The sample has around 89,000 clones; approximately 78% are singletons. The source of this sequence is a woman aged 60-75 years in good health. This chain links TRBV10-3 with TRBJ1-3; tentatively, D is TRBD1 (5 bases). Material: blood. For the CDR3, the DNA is TGTGCCATCAGTTGGGACGGTAGCTCTGGAAACACCATATATTTT. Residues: CAISWDGSSGNTIYF.